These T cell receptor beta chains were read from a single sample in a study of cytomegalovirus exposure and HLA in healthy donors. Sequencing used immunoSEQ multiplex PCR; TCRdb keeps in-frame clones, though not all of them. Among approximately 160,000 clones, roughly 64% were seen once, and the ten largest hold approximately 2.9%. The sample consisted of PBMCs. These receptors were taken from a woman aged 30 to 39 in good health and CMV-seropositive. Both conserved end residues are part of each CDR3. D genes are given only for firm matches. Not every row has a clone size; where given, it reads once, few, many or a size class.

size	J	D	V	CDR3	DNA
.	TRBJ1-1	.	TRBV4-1	CASSQGLQGNTEAFF	TGCGCCAGCAGCCAAGGCCTTCAGGGCAACACTGAAGCTTTCTTT
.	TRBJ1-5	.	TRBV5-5	CASSSGTGTYSNQPQHF	TGTGCCAGCAGCTCCGGAACAGGGACCTATAGCAATCAGCCCCAGCATTTT
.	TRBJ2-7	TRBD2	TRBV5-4	CASSAPSGSSYEQYF	TGTGCCAGCAGCGCCCCTAGCGGGAGCTCCTACGAGCAGTACTTC
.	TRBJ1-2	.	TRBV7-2	CASRIQVFGYTF	TGTGCCAGCAGAATACAGGTTTTTGGCTACACCTTC
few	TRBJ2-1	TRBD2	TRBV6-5	CASSYAGLGYNEQFF	TGTGCCAGCAGTTATGCAGGACTAGGCTACAATGAGCAGTTCTTC
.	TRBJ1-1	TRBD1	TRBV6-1	CASTVGQGAEAFF	TGTGCCAGCACCGTCGGACAGGGCGCTGAAGCTTTCTTT
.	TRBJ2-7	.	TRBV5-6	CASSLDTGYEQYF	TGTGCCAGCAGCTTGGACACAGGCTACGAGCAGTACTTC
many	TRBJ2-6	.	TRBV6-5	CASSYSPGSGANVLTF	TGTGCCAGCAGTTACTCCCCAGGGTCTGGGGCCAACGTCCTGACTTTC
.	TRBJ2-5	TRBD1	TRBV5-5	CASSLRGQGMEETQYF	TGTGCCAGCAGCTTGAGGGGACAGGGAATGGAAGAGACCCAGTACTTC
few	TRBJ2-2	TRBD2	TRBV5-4	CASSRYLAGGNTGELFF	TGTGCCAGCAGCCGTTATCTAGCGGGGGGCAACACCGGGGAGCTGTTTTTT
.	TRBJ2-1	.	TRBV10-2	CASSPDTYNEQFF	TGCGCCAGCAGCCCGGACACATACAATGAGCAGTTCTTC
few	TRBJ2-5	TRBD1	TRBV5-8	CASSLGGTVRETQYF	TGTGCCAGCAGCTTGGGGGGGACAGTTAGAGAGACCCAGTACTTC
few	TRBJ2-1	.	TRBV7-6	CASSLLTSSEQFF	TGTGCCAGCAGCTTATTAACTAGCAGTGAGCAGTTCTTC
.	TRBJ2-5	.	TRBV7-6	CASSLGTAQETQYF	TGTGCCAGCAGCTTAGGTACAGCCCAAGAGACCCAGTACTTC
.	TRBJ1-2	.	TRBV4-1	CASSQDSHSRGYTF	TGCGCCAGCAGCCAAGATAGCCACTCGCGGGGCTACACCTTC
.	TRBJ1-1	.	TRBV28	CASSWGTPRRAFF	TGTGCCAGCAGTTGGGGGACTCCAAGGCGTGCTTTCTTT
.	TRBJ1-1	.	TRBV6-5	CASSYSGYFDGAEAFF	TGTGCCAGCAGTTACTCAGGGTATTTCGACGGGGCTGAAGCTTTCTTT
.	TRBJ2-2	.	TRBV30	CAWRVTGSDTGELFF	TGTGCCTGGAGGGTAACAGGAAGCGACACCGGGGAGCTGTTTTTT
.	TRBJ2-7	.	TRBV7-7	CASSLMQDSYEQYF	TGTGCTAGCAGCTTAATGCAGGACTCCTACGAGCAGTACTTC
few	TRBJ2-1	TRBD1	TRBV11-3	CASSDRDRAYNEQFF	TGTGCCAGCAGCGACCGGGACAGGGCCTACAATGAGCAGTTCTTC
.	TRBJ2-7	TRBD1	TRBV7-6	CASSTGVHEQYF	TGTGCCAGCAGCACAGGGGTCCACGAGCAGTACTTC
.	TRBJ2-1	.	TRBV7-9	CASSSPPVNEQFF	TGTGCCAGCAGCTCTCCCCCGGTCAATGAGCAGTTCTTC
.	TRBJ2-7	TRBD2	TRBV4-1	CASSQDARGVYEQYF	TGCGCCAGCAGCCAAGATGCGCGGGGGGTCTACGAGCAGTACTTC
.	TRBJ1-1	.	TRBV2	CASSSTTGSDTEAFF	TGTGCCAGCAGTTCAACTACAGGGAGTGACACTGAAGCTTTCTTT
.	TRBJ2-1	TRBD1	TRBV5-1	CASSYHTGGGRNEQFF	TGCGCCAGCAGCTACCACACAGGGGGCGGGCGGAATGAGCAGTTCTTC
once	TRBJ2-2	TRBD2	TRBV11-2	CASSPRLAANTGELFF	TGTGCCAGCAGCCCCAGACTAGCGGCGAACACCGGGGAGCTGTTTTTT
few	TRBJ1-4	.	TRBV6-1	CASSLDRWNEKLFF	TGTGCCAGCAGTTTAGACAGGTGGAATGAAAAACTGTTTTTT
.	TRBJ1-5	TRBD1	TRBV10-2	CASRRDRVEPQHF	TGCGCCAGCAGGAGGGACAGGGTAGAGCCCCAGCATTTT
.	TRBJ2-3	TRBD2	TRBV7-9	CASSRTSETQYF	TGTGCCAGCAGCCGGACTAGCGAGACGCAGTATTTT
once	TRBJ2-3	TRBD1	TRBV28	CASSRTGLDTQYF	TGTGCCAGCAGTAGGACAGGTTTGGATACGCAGTATTTT
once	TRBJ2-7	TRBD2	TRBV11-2	CASSFIAGGLGYEQYF	TGTGCCAGCAGCTTCATAGCGGGAGGCCTCGGCTACGAGCAGTACTTC
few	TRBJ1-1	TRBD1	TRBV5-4	CASSADTGGGTEAFF	TGTGCCAGCAGCGCCGATACAGGGGGCGGTACTGAAGCTTTCTTT
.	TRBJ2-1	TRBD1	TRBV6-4	CASSQGQGNYNEQFF	TGTGCCAGCAGCCAAGGACAGGGAAACTACAATGAGCAGTTCTTC
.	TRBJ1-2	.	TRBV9	CASSLTVREYGYTF	TGTGCCAGCAGCCTTACTGTACGGGAATATGGCTACACCTTC
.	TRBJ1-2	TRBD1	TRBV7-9	CASSLIAGGDYGYTF	TGTGCCAGCAGCTTAATTGCAGGGGGCGACTATGGCTACACCTTC
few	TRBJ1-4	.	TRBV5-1	CASSSTGFADEKLFF	TGCGCCAGCAGCTCGACAGGCTTTGCGGATGAAAAACTGTTTTTT
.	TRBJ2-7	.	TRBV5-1	CASSLALDYEQYF	TGCGCCAGCAGCTTGGCCCTAGACTACGAGCAGTACTTC